This TCR beta chain was captured by sequencing in a study of CD8+CD57+ T cells in acquired aplastic anemia. Study in general: DNA from sorted CD4+ and CD8+ cells averaged approximately 3.2 ug.

TCR beta VDJ combinations and CDR3 sequences were profiled from genomic DNA. MiXCR, applied by TCRdb to the reads, yields one record per CDR3 protein. The sample holds roughly 150,000 distinct CDR3 sequences, 40% to 55% seen once. The length of the CDR3 is 13 residues. Germline assignment: CDR1 LNHNV and CDR2 YYDKDF (reference sequence). V lost 2 bases, J lost 4 bases, and 8 bases lay in between. Findings of the study overall: Comparison of patients with controls identified 25 to 30 shared CD8+ CDR3 sequences. Patients and healthy controls showed no significant CD8+ Simpson's diversity difference.

Patients picked for sequencing had shown CD8+CD57+ cell expansion detected by flow cytometry. Severe acquired aplastic anemia was present in all patients. Comment on this clonotype: The antigen is not known.

This TCR derives from a human donor with aplastic anemia. The V call is TRBV15, the J call TRBJ1-2; D perhaps matches TRBD1 (5 bases). Sequences were obtained from sorted CD4+, CD8+, or CD8+CD57+ T cells (not recorded which) from PBMCs. In DNA, the CDR3 is TGTGCCACCAGCAGATCAGGGACCTATGGCTACACCTTC. This codes for CATSRSGTYGYTF.